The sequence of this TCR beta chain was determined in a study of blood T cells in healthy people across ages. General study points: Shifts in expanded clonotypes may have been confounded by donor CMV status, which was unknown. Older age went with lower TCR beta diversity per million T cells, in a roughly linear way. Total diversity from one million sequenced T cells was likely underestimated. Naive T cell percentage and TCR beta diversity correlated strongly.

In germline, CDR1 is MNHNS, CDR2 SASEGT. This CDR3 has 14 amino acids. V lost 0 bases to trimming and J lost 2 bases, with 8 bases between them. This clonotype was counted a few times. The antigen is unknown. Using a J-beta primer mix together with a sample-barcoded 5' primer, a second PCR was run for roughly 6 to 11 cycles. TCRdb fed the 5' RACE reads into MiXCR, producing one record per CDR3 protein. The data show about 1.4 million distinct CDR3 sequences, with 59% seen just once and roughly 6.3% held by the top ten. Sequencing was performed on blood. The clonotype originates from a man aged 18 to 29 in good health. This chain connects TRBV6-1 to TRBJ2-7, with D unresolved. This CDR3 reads CASSEAGTTYEQYF. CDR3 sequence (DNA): TGTGCCAGCAGTGAAGCGGGCACAACCTACGAGCAGTACTTC.